This TCR beta chain was captured by sequencing in a study of cytomegalovirus exposure and HLA in healthy donors. The study's findings and limits: The authors enumerated roughly 180 TCR beta chains as linked to cytomegalovirus.

For this clone: Its antigen is not known.

Samples came from healthy bone marrow donors. 13 Jbeta primers and 60 Vbeta primers were used for the PCR. Assay: immunoSEQ multiplex PCR; the TCRdb copy retains only in-frame clones and omits some. The table shows about 84,000 clones, with about 77% occurring only once. Germline V CDR1 and CDR2: SGHRS, YFSETQ. The V and J ends lost 3 bases and 1 base, in that order; junction bases with no gene match: 18. The CDR3 spans 21 residues. The specimen sequenced was PBMCs. The receptor's source is a male donor in good health and CMV-seropositive. The chain recombines TRBV5-1 with TRBJ2-3, with TRBD2 matching 12 bases. The CDR3 sequence is CASSSNPPGLAGSVRTDTQYF. The CDR3 region has the DNA TGCGCCAGCAGCTCAAACCCACCCGGACTAGCGGGATCAGTGCGCACAGATACGCAGTATTTT. The full variable domain, its missing parts supplied by reference TRBV5-1 and TRBJ2-3, is KAGVTQTPRYLIKTRGQQVTLSCSPISGHRSVSWYQQTPGQGLQFLFEYFSETQRNKGNFPGRFSGRQFSNSRSEMNVSTLELGDSALYLCASSSNPPGLAGSVRTDTQYFGPGTRLTVL.